This is a list of T cell receptor beta chains from one sample in a study of cytomegalovirus exposure and HLA in healthy donors. The table came from immunoSEQ multiplex PCR; TCRdb's copy has only in-frame clones and leaves some out. The sample carries 150,000 to 200,000 clones, around 83% recorded once. Sequenced input: PBMCs. These receptors were taken from a male donor in good health and CMV-seropositive. Both conserved end residues are part of each CDR3. A D gene is named only where the DNA matches it firmly. Expanded clones get a size class; other rows say once, few or many, or leave the size out.

V gene,D gene,J gene,clone size,CDR3 DNA,CDR3 protein
TRBV6-1,TRBD1,TRBJ1-2,-,TGTGCCAGCACCATACAGGGGGCGGGTGGCTACACCTTC,CASTIQGAGGYTF
TRBV12-5,TRBD2,TRBJ2-1,-,TGTGCTAGTGGTTTGGTAGCCGGGAGGCTAGCGGGGCCTCCCTATTACAATGAGCAGTTCTTC,CASGLVAGRLAGPPYYNEQFF
TRBV7-9,-,TRBJ1-1,few,TGTGCCAGCAGCTTAGCGTTGGCGAACACTGAAGCTTTCTTT,CASSLALANTEAFF
TRBV19,-,TRBJ1-1,few,TGTGCCAGTAGTATAGATCTATGGGCAGGGAGGAAGAATACTGAAGCTTTCTTT,CASSIDLWAGRKNTEAFF
TRBV6-4,TRBD1,TRBJ2-1,few,TGTGCCAGCAGGCAAGGGACAGGGACGAATGAGCAGTTCTTC,CASRQGTGTNEQFF
TRBV6-5,TRBD2,TRBJ2-1,-,TGTGCCAGCAGGTACGGACTAGCGGAAAACAATGAGCAGTTCTTC,CASRYGLAENNEQFF
TRBV11-2,-,TRBJ1-5,-,TGTGCCAGCAGCTTAAGGGGTGGGAGGGGTTCCAATCAGCCCCAGCATTTT,CASSLRGGRGSNQPQHF
TRBV9,TRBD2,TRBJ2-5,-,TGTGCCAGCAGCGTAGACCCGGGAGGGCCTTGGGAGACCCAGTACTTC,CASSVDPGGPWETQYF
TRBV9,TRBD2,TRBJ2-5,few,TGTGCCAGCACCGCGTCCGGGACTACCCAAGAGACCCAGTACTTC,CASTASGTTQETQYF
TRBV4-1,-,TRBJ2-2,once,TGCGCCAGCATGGGTTCCCGGGCCGGGGAGCTGTTTTTT,CASMGSRAGELFF
TRBV5-4,-,TRBJ1-2,-,TGTGCCAGCAGCGGACACCTAAATGGCTACACCTTC,CASSGHLNGYTF
TRBV5-4,TRBD2,TRBJ2-2,few,TGTGCCAGCAGCTCCCGGACTAGCAGGGCCGGGGAGCTGTTTTTT,CASSSRTSRAGELFF
TRBV19,-,TRBJ2-3,-,TGTGCCAGTAAGAAGGGAGACGATACGCAGTATTTT,CASKKGDDTQYF
TRBV4-1,-,TRBJ2-7,-,TGCGCCAGCAGCCAAGGTCAGGCCGAGCAGTACTTC,CASSQGQAEQYF
TRBV7-9,-,TRBJ2-2,-,TGTGCCAGCAGACGCAGCGGGGAGCTGTTTTTT,CASRRSGELFF
TRBV6-5,-,TRBJ1-1,-,TGTGCCAGCACCCTCGGTCGAAACACTGAAGCTTTCTTT,CASTLGRNTEAFF
TRBV6-1,-,TRBJ2-1,-,TGTGCCAGCAACCTAGGGGGTAATGAGCAGTTCTTC,CASNLGGNEQFF
TRBV7-2,-,TRBJ1-1,few,TGTGCCAGCAGCTTACGCAGGGCGGTTAACACTGAAGCTTTCTTT,CASSLRRAVNTEAFF
TRBV5-1,-,TRBJ1-3,-,TGCGCCAGCAGCGCCGCAACAATCCCTGGAAACACCATATATTTT,CASSAATIPGNTIYF
TRBV27,TRBD1,TRBJ1-3,-,TGTGCCAGCAGTTTAACCGACAGGGATACTGGAAACACCATATATTTT,CASSLTDRDTGNTIYF
TRBV27,-,TRBJ2-7,-,TGTGCCAGCAGTCTATATAGCGGTTACCTTTACGAGCAGTACTTC,CASSLYSGYLYEQYF
TRBV5-4,-,TRBJ2-3,-,TGTGCCAGCAGCTTGAACGGGGGAAGGACAGATACGCAGTATTTT,CASSLNGGRTDTQYF
TRBV9,-,TRBJ2-7,-,TGTGCCAGCAGTTCCGGAGGCACCTACGAGCAGTACTTC,CASSSGGTYEQYF
TRBV5-1,TRBD1,TRBJ1-1,-,TGCGCCAGCACCCTGAGGACAGGGAACACTGAAGCTTTCTTT,CASTLRTGNTEAFF
TRBV5-5,-,TRBJ1-6,-,TGTGCCAGCACGCTGCAGGGCTCTGGTTATTCACCCCTCCACTTT,CASTLQGSGYSPLHF
TRBV18,TRBD1,TRBJ1-4,once,TGTGCCAGCTCACATAACCCCGGGACAGGGAATGAAAAACTGTTTTTT,CASSHNPGTGNEKLFF
TRBV9,-,TRBJ2-2,-,TGTGCCAGCAGCGGTAGGGGGTTGAAGGCCGGGGAGCTGTTTTTT,CASSGRGLKAGELFF
TRBV6-6,-,TRBJ2-7,-,TGTGCCAGCAGTTATACGACAGTCACCACCTCCTACGAGCAGTACTTC,CASSYTTVTTSYEQYF
TRBV28,TRBD1,TRBJ1-5,-,TGTGCCAGCAGTTCCTTAGACAGGGTGAATCAGCCCCAGCATTTT,CASSSLDRVNQPQHF
TRBV30,TRBD1,TRBJ1-1,-,TGTGCCTGGAGTGTCACAGGGGGGCCAGGCACTGAAGCTTTCTTT,CAWSVTGGPGTEAFF
TRBV19,-,TRBJ1-5,-,TGTGCCAGTAGTATAGATCGGCAGGGAGGGTTCAATCAGCCCCAGCATTTT,CASSIDRQGGFNQPQHF
TRBV6-5,-,TRBJ2-1,few,TGTGCCAGCAGTTACCCGGATGAGCAGTTCTTC,CASSYPDEQFF